Below are 24 T cell receptor beta chains sequenced from a single sample in a study of metastatic and nonmetastatic thyroid tumors. MiXCR re-clonotyped the PCR reads for TCRdb. Counted here are tens of thousands of clones, around a sixth occurring once; the ten biggest clones make up around 6.3%. No patient had received any treatment before thyroid surgery. The material sequenced was blood. The source of these receptors is a male donor with papillary thyroid cancer or a benign thyroid nodule (not recorded which). Some clones in this sample may be carry-over from other donors' samples.

This clone rates as medium-sized (0.01 to 0.1%). The chain couples TRBV7-8 to TRBJ2-7; 12 bases map to TRBD2. The CDR3 has 15 amino acids. After removal of 5 bases from V and 2 bases from J, the junction contained 4 bases not matched to a gene. The germline V gene has CDR1 SGHVS and CDR2 FQNEAQ. CDR3: CASSIGLAGTYEQYF. The CDR3 DNA is TGTGCCAGCAGCATCGGACTAGCGGGGACCTACGAGCAGTACTTC.

This clone was recorded at least ten times. The chain couples TRBV20-1 to TRBJ2-7; 7 nucleotides match TRBD2. Germline CDR1 and CDR2: DFQATT and SNEGSKA (reference sequence). CDR3 length: 13 amino acids. V lost 3 bases, J lost 3 bases, and 5 bases stayed unmatched. In DNA form, the CDR3 reads TGCAGTGCTAGGTGGCGGGAGAGCTACGAGCAGTACTTC. Translated, it gives CSARWRESYEQYF.

This clone was seen many times. The chain has TRBV6-5 and TRBJ1-5; D is undetermined. Germline V lookup: CDR1 MNHEY, CDR2 SVGAGI. Trimming stripped 2 bases from V and 6 bases from J, with 5 bases between. This CDR3 region has 12 residues. The CDR3 nucleotides are TGTGCCAGCAGTTACCCGGGTCAGCCCCAGCATTTT. It is translated as CASSYPGQPQHF.

This clone was seen repeatedly, ten times or more. The chain combines TRBV19 with TRBJ2-3, with TRBD1 as a possible D gene (5 bases). This CDR3 region has 16 residues. The V end was cut by 5 bases, the J end by 3 bases, with 18 bases between. Germline V gene data show CDR1 as LNHDA and CDR2 as SQIVND (reference sequence). The CDR3 reads CASSGVGHPQTDTQYF. CDR3 nucleotide sequence: TGTGCCAGTAGTGGGGTGGGGCACCCGCAAACAGATACGCAGTATTTT.

This clone has a count of ten or more. The V call is TRBV7-9, the J call TRBJ2-7; D is perhaps TRBD1 (6 bases). From germline, CDR1 is SEHNR and CDR2 FQNEAQ (reference sequence). The CDR3 is 14 amino acids. Trimming took off 2 bases at V and 4 bases at J, with 12 bases between the two ends. The CDR3 is CASSLQTGRYEQYF. CDR3 bases: TGTGCCAGCAGCTTACAAACAGGGCGATACGAGCAGTACTTC.

This clone was observed many times. The V call is TRBV15, the J call TRBJ1-2; D gene ambiguous. The CDR3 consists of 15 residues. Between the trimmed V and J ends, which lost 0 bases and 8 bases, there was a span of 16 bases. Germline values: CDR1 LNHNV, CDR2 YYDKDF (reference sequence). CDR3 region: CATSREGARHAGYTF. CDR3 nucleotides: TGTGCCACCAGCAGAGAGGGTGCTCGACATGCCGGCTACACCTTC. The full variable domain, in which reference TRBV15 and TRBJ1-2 provide the parts outside the CDR3, is DAMVIQNPRYQVTQFGKPVTLSCSQTLNHNVMYWYQQKSSQAPKLLFHYYDKDFNNEADTPDNFQSRRPNTSFCFLDIRSPGLGDTAMYLCATSREGARHAGYTFGSGTRLTVV.

This clone was detected a few times. A much larger clone differs from this one at a single base, so this may be a read error. The chain has TRBV6-1 and TRBJ2-2; 11 nucleotides line up with TRBD2. CDR1 is MNHNS and CDR2 is SASEGT in the germline V gene. The CDR3 loop spans 17 amino acids. The CDR3 region has the DNA TGTGCCAGCGGCCCCGGGACTAGCGGAGGGAACACCGGGGAGCTATTTTTT. This encodes CASGPGTSGGNTGELFF.

This clone was observed a handful of times. This chain uses TRBV2 with TRBJ1-2, with D unresolved. The CDR3 spans 13 residues. V lost 8 bases and J lost 1, with 11 bases in between. Germline V CDR1 and CDR2: SNHLY, FYNNEI. The CDR3 reads CASRRSYNYGYTF. The CDR3, as DNA: TGTGCCAGCCGACGATCATATAACTATGGCTACACCTTC.

In its sample, this clone was seen a few times. V gene TRBV30 combines with J gene TRBJ2-7, with TRBD1 matching 7 bases. The V gene's germline CDR1 is GTSNPN and CDR2 SVGIG (reference sequence). The V gene end was trimmed by 4 bases and the J gene end by 3 bases; junction bases not matched to a gene: 6. The CDR3 is made up of 13 amino acids. The CDR3 protein is CAWKRGRGYEQYF. The DNA of the CDR3 is TGTGCCTGGAAGAGGGGGCGAGGCTACGAGCAGTACTTC. Looking up the rest from reference TRBV30 and TRBJ2-7 gives the full variable domain: SQTIHQWPATLVQPVGSPLSLECTVEGTSNPNLYWYRQAAGRGLQLLFYSVGIGQISSEVPQNLSASRPQDRQFILSSKKLLLSDSGFYLCAWKRGRGYEQYFGPGTRLTVT.

V and J are TRBV12-5 and TRBJ2-7; 8 bases line up with TRBD2. The V gene's germline CDR1 is LGHNT and CDR2 FRNRAP. Losses at the gene ends were 8 bases for V and 6 bases for J; bases not matched to a gene: 9. The CDR3 is 13 amino acids. For the CDR3, the DNA is TGTGCTAGTAGCGGGAGTAATCAGCTCGAGCAGTACTTC. This gives the protein CASSGSNQLEQYF.

The sample holds a few counts of this clone. The genes are TRBV6-1 and TRBJ1-2; D gene ambiguous. Germline-derived CDR1 and CDR2 are MNHNS and SASEGT. Trimming took off 8 bases at V and 4 bases at J, with 14 bases between the two ends. This CDR3 has 13 amino acids. As DNA, the CDR3 is TGTGCCAGCGGTGGTGTCTTCCCCTATGGCTACACCTTC. The encoded protein is CASGGVFPYGYTF.

The CDR3 sequence is CSASPPGPSYEQYF. CDR3 sequence (DNA): TGCAGTGCTAGCCCTCCTGGTCCCTCCTACGAGCAGTACTTC. V is TRBV20-1 and J is TRBJ2-7, with D unresolved. The V end lost 3 bases, the J end lost 0 bases, and 12 bases lay between the germline ends. This CDR3 is 14 amino acids long. Germline lookup yields CDR1 DFQATT and CDR2 SNEGSKA (reference sequence).

By its share, this clone is medium-sized. The chain recombines TRBV6-1 with TRBJ2-7, with a possible D match to TRBD1 (6 bases). This CDR3 region has 14 residues. The V gene's germline CDR1 is MNHNS and CDR2 SASEGT. V shed 6 bases and J shed 1 base, with 13 bases lying between them. The CDR3 region has the DNA TGTGCCAGCAGGAACCACAGGGCATCCTACGAGCAGTACTTC. Protein: CASRNHRASYEQYF.

Ten or more counts support this clone. The genes are TRBV25-1 and TRBJ2-5; the D is unclear. The length of the CDR3 is 11 residues. In germline, CDR1 is MGHDK, CDR2 SYGVNS. V shed 3 bases and J shed 4 bases, with 3 bases lying between them. CDR3 nucleotides: TGTGCCAGCAGTGACTCAGAGACCCAGTACTTC. Translating gives CASSDSETQYF.

In this sample, this clone turned up a few times. Other DNA sequences in this specimen translate into the identical CDR3. V gene TRBV5-1 combines with J gene TRBJ2-7; 7 bases map to TRBD2. CDR3 size: 14 residues. Germline lookup yields CDR1 SGHRS and CDR2 YFSETQ. Trimming took 4 bases from V and 6 from J; bases not matched to a gene: 10. CDR3 in DNA: TGCGCCAGCAGCGGGGGAGGGAGAGGTGCCGAGCAGTACTTC. Translation: CASSGGGRGAEQYF.

Many counts were recorded for this clone. The chain couples TRBV5-1 to TRBJ2-4; 9 positions agree with TRBD1. This CDR3 has 19 amino acids. CDR1 is SGHRS, CDR2 YFSETQ, per germline. Losses at the gene ends were 2 bases for V and 6 bases for J; bases not matched to a gene: 18. In nucleotides, the CDR3 is TGCGCCAGCAGCTTATACTATACCGGGACAGGGCTTGGAGGAAACATTCAGTACTTC. Translation gives CASSLYYTGTGLGGNIQYF.

This clone has a count of ten or more. This rearrangement joins TRBV9 to TRBJ2-1; 10 bases match TRBD1. The CDR3 extends over 15 amino acids. Germline V gene lookup returns CDR1 SGDLS and CDR2 YYNGEE. Germline trimming cut 5 bases from V and 6 bases from J; bases unmatched to any gene: 8. CDR3 loop: CASRETGGIFNEQFF. CDR3 nucleotide sequence: TGTGCCAGCAGGGAGACAGGGGGCATTTTCAATGAGCAGTTCTTC.

This clone was seen many times. The chain is built from TRBV20-1 and TRBJ2-7; 12 positions match TRBD2. Germline V gives CDR1 DFQATT, CDR2 SNEGSKA (reference sequence). CDR3 size: 19 residues. V was pared by 3 bases and J by 0 bases, with 15 bases of the junction left unmatched. The CDR3 here is CSARAAASGRAVTSYEQYF. As DNA, the CDR3 is TGCAGTGCTAGGGCTGCGGCTAGCGGGAGGGCCGTGACCTCCTACGAGCAGTACTTC.

This clone is labeled medium-sized. This chain's CDR3 is CSASAGRGYEQYF. The CDR3 DNA is TGCAGTGCTAGCGCAGGGAGAGGCTACGAGCAGTACTTC. The J gene is TRBJ2-7, the V gene TRBV20-1; either TRBD1 or TRBD2 may supply D (5 bases each). The CDR3 sequence is 13 residues long. Trimming stripped 3 bases from V and 3 bases from J, with 12 bases between. Looked up from germline, CDR1 is DFQATT and CDR2 is SNEGSKA (reference sequence).

This clone occurred many times. This sequence joins TRBV12-3 or TRBV12-4 and TRBJ2-5; no firm D call. V lost 1 base to trimming and J lost 5 bases, with 8 bases between them. The CDR3 is 13 residues long. The CDR3: CASSLEARETQYF. The CDR3 nucleotides are TGTGCCAGCAGTTTAGAGGCCCGGGAGACCCAGTACTTC.

This clone was seen ten or more times. J is TRBJ1-1 and V is TRBV29-1, with a weak D call TRBD1 (5 bases). CDR3 length equals 13 residues. Trimming cost V 6 bases and J 1 base, with 12 bases left between them. CDR1 and CDR2 (germline): SQVTM, ANQGSEA. The CDR3 is CSVLGTANTEAFF. CDR3 in DNA: TGCAGCGTACTGGGGACGGCGAACACTGAAGCTTTCTTT.

This clone has at least ten counts. The chain carries TRBV5-6 and TRBJ2-5; 9 nucleotides agree with TRBD1. V lost 5 bases to trimming and J lost 6 bases; unmatched junction nucleotides: 8. CDR3 size: 14 residues. Germline CDR1 reads SGHDT; CDR2 reads YYEEEE. The CDR3 region is CASRPRDRDKTQYF. CDR3 sequence (DNA): TGTGCCAGCAGGCCCCGGGACAGGGATAAGACCCAGTACTTC.

This clone was seen many times. The chain has TRBV5-4 and TRBJ2-5; D is unresolved. CDR1 and CDR2 (germline): SGHNT, YYREEE (reference sequence). The CDR3 is made up of 13 amino acids. V lost 0 bases, J lost 3 bases, and 6 bases lay in between. The CDR3 nucleotides are TGTGCCAGCAGCTTGGTGGCAGAAGAGACCCAGTACTTC. It specifies CASSLVAEETQYF.

The chain carries TRBV11-3 and TRBJ2-1, with no clear D. V was cut by 6 bases and J by 6 bases, with 12 bases left in between. The CDR3 runs to 13 residues. Germline V gene lookup returns CDR1 SGHNT and CDR2 YENEEA. The CDR3 is CASSPPGVNEQFF. The CDR3 DNA reads as TGTGCCAGCAGTCCCCCTGGGGTCAATGAGCAGTTCTTC. The entire variable domain, with the rest obtained from reference TRBV11-3 and TRBJ2-1, is as follows: EAGVVQSPRYKIIEKKQPVAFWCNPISGHNTLYWYLQNLGQGPELLIRYENEEAVDDSQLPKDRFSAERLKGVDSTLKIQPAELGDSAVYLCASSPPGVNEQFFGPGTRLTVL.